This T cell receptor beta chain is drawn from a study of shared clonotypes between healthy human individuals. Study summary: The donor pool was made up of two women and three men aged 18 to 49.

A remark on this clone: Its antigen remains unidentified.

Per germline, CDR1 MNHEY and CDR2 SVGAGI. V lost 6 bases to trimming and J lost 8 bases, with 13 bases between them. The CDR3 extends over 12 amino acids. Measured with immunoSEQ multiplex PCR; TCRdb has only the in-frame clones, and not every one. The sample contains some 1,100,000 clones, 75% to 85% of which appear only once. Study-wide results and limits: Four donors shared around 5% of their naive CD4 clonotypes. Among donors, the sharing of clonotypes was expected to be influenced by sequencing depth. Naive subsets usually exceeded memory subsets in estimated richness.

The sample was memory CD4+ T cells from PBMCs. The subset is: CD45RA-negative fraction. The sequence was collected from a man between 18 and 35 years old in good health. Some clones in this sample may be carry-over from other donors' samples. This chain links TRBV6-5 with TRBJ1-2; D possibly corresponds to TRBD1 (6 bases). The CDR3 loop reads CASRKGGDGYTF. CDR3 nucleotide sequence: TGTGCCAGCAGAAAGGGGGGAGACGGCTACACCTTC.